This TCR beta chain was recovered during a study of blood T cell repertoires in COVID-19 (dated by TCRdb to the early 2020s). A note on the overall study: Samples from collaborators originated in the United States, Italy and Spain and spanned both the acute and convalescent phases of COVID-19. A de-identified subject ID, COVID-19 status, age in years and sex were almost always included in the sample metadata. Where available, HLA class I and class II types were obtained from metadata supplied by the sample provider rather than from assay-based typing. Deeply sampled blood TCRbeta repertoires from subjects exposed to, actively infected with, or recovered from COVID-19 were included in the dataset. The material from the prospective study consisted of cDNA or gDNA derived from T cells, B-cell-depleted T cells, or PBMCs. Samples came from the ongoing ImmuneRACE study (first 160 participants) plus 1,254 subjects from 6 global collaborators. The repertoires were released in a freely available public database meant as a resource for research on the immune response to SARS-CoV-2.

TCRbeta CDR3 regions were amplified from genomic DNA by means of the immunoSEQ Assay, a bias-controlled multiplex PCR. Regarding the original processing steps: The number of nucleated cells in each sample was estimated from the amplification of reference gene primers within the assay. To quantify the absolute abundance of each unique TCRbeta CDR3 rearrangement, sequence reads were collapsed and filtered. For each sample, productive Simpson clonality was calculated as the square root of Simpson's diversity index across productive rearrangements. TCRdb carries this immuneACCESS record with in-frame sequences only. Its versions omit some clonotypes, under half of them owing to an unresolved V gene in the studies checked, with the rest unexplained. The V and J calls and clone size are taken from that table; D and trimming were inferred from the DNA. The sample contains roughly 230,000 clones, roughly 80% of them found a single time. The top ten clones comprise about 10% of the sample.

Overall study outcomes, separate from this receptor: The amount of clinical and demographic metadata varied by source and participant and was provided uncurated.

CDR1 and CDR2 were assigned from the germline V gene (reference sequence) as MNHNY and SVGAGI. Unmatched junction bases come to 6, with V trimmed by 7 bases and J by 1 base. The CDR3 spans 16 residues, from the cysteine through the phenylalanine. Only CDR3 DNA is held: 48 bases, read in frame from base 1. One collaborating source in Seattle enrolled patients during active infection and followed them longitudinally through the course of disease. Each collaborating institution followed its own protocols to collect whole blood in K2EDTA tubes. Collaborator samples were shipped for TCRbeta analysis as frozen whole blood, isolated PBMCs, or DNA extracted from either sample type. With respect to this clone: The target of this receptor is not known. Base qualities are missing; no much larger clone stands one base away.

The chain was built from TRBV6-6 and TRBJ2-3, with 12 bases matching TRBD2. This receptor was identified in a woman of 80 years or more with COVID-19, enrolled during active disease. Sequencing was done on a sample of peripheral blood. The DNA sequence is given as TGTGCCAGCACCCCGCTAGCGGGGGGGGGCACAGATACGCAGTATTTT. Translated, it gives CASTPLAGGGTDTQYF.